Listed below are T cell receptor beta chains from one sample, sequenced in a study of blood T cell repertoires in COVID-19. Generated by immunoSEQ multiplex PCR, the TCRdb table keeps only in-frame clones and is missing some. Altogether under 400,000 clones are present, around 87% being singletons, with the ten largest covering under 11%. The sample consisted of peripheral blood. All receptors derive from a woman aged 25 to 39 with COVID-19, enrolled during active disease. The CDR3 runs from the conserved cysteine through the conserved F or W. A D gene is named only where the DNA matches it firmly. Where a row states a size, it is once, few, many or the class of an expanded clone; other rows omit it.

v_gene	abundance	j_gene	d_gene	CDR3aa	CDR3nt
TRBV27	-	TRBJ2-2	TRBD2	CASSLWTSGTGELFF	TGTGCCAGCAGTTTATGGACTAGCGGCACCGGGGAGCTGTTTTTT
TRBV18	once	TRBJ2-7	TRBD2	CASSTGLAGLYEQYF	TGTGCCAGCTCAACGGGACTAGCGGGCCTCTACGAGCAGTACTTC
TRBV5-1	-	TRBJ2-5	TRBD2	CASSLRSGRSQETQYF	TGCGCCAGCAGTTTAAGAAGCGGGAGGAGTCAGGAGACCCAGTACTTC
TRBV5-4	-	TRBJ2-5	TRBD2	CASSPRTSGQETQYF	TGTGCCAGCAGCCCCAGGACTAGCGGGCAAGAGACCCAGTACTTC
TRBV7-9	-	TRBJ2-5	TRBD2	CASSLKGGAETQYF	TGTGCCAGCAGCTTAAAGGGAGGGGCGGAGACCCAGTACTTC
TRBV9	-	TRBJ2-7	-	CASSVDGLAFDEQYF	TGTGCCAGCAGCGTAGACGGTCTAGCGTTCGACGAGCAGTACTTC
TRBV7-6	-	TRBJ1-4	TRBD1	CASSPRDRVNEKLFF	TGTGCCAGCAGCCCGCGGGACAGAGTTAATGAAAAACTGTTTTTT
TRBV5-4	once	TRBJ2-7	-	CASSLDPTTSSYEQYF	TGTGCCAGCAGCCTAGACCCGACGACTAGCTCCTACGAGCAGTACTTC
TRBV5-1	-	TRBJ1-1	-	CASSRGGSDTEAFF	TGCGCCAGCAGCAGGGGAGGGTCGGACACTGAAGCTTTCTTT
TRBV6-6	once	TRBJ2-3	-	CASSLLASTDTQYF	TGTGCCAGCAGCCTCCTAGCGAGCACAGATACGCAGTATTTT
TRBV30	-	TRBJ1-4	-	CAWSAGFGYEKLFF	TGTGCCTGGAGTGCGGGATTTGGGTACGAAAAACTGTTTTTT
TRBV27	once	TRBJ1-5	TRBD1	CASSPLMRGHNQPQHF	TGTGCCAGCAGTCCCCTCATGAGGGGGCACAATCAGCCCCAGCATTTT
TRBV4-1	-	TRBJ2-5	-	CASSQGTGLLETQYF	TGCGCCAGCAGCCAAGGAACAGGCTTGCTCGAGACCCAGTACTTC
TRBV9	-	TRBJ1-1	-	CASSPPRANTEAFF	TGTGCCAGCAGCCCCCCGAGGGCGAACACTGAAGCTTTCTTT
TRBV18	-	TRBJ2-7	TRBD2	CASSPIKRDTYEQYF	TGTGCCAGCTCACCAATCAAGCGGGATACCTACGAGCAGTACTTC
TRBV6-1	-	TRBJ2-7	-	CASSEASADSSYEQYF	TGTGCCAGCAGTGAAGCGTCGGCAGACAGCTCCTACGAGCAGTACTTC
TRBV19	-	TRBJ2-1	TRBD2	CASSSGRASGSNIHNEQFF	TGTGCCAGTAGCTCTGGTCGGGCTAGCGGGAGTAACATCCACAATGAGCAGTTCTTC
TRBV4-2	-	TRBJ1-2	-	CASSQWTAQYGYTF	TGTGCCAGCAGCCAATGGACAGCGCAATATGGCTACACCTTC